This T cell receptor (beta chain) is from a study of technical replicates of blood from several donors. J lost 15 bases, V lost 3 bases, and 14 bases had no gene match. This CDR3 has 14 residues. Germline CDR1 is MNHEY and CDR2 is SMNVEV (reference sequence). Clones were read by immunoSEQ multiplex PCR, and TCRdb kept only the in-frame ones, dropping some. Of about 94,000 clones listed, roughly 96% are singletons. This receptor was taken from a human donor in good health. This chain joins TRBV27 and TRBJ2-1; 7 bases are a match to TRBD2. Sequenced material: T cells isolated from PBMCs. CDR3 DNA sequence: TGTGCCAGCAGTTTTCCCGGACTAGTTCGGTCTTTGTTCTTC. Translating it yields CASSFPGLVRSLFF.